Each of the 20 T cell receptor beta chains below was sequenced from the same sample in a study of response to subunit inactivated influenza vaccine. TCRdb reprocessed the RT-PCR reads with MiXCR, giving one entry per CDR3 protein. The data show more than 450,000 distinct CDR3 sequences, roughly 8.2% seen once. The sample consisted of PBMCs from blood, taken 23 to 25 months after vaccination. These receptors were obtained from a man in his fifties or sixties who received an inactivated influenza vaccine.

This clonotype showed up many times. The chain combines TRBV5-6 with TRBJ2-7; perhaps TRBD1 as D (6 bases). The CDR3 runs to 13 residues. Germline-derived CDR1 and CDR2 are SGHDT and YYEEEE. V lost 0 bases and J lost 5, with 9 bases in between. The DNA of the CDR3 is TGTGCCAGCAGCTTGGCGTCAGGGGACGAGCAGTACTTC. The encoded protein is CASSLASGDEQYF.

In its sample, this clonotype was seen a few times. The CDR3 DNA follows: TGTGCCAGCAGCTTGAACAGGGGCTTCTACGAGCAGTACTTC. This translates into CASSLNRGFYEQYF. This sequence joins TRBV5-6 and TRBJ2-7; 7 bases line up with TRBD1. The V gene's germline CDR1 is SGHDT and CDR2 YYEEEE. The trim removed 1 base at V and 3 bases at J, leaving 4 bases unmatched. CDR3 length equals 14 residues.

This clonotype has a count of ten or more. The V call is TRBV29-1, the J call TRBJ2-3; 9 bases are shared with TRBD1. Germline-derived CDR1 and CDR2 are SQVTM and ANQGSEA. This CDR3 comprises 15 residues. The trim removed 6 bases at V and 4 bases at J, leaving 11 bases unmatched. The CDR3 loop reads CSVHTPGQGADTQYF. DNA of the CDR3: TGCAGCGTCCACACACCGGGACAGGGAGCAGATACGCAGTATTTT.

This clonotype was picked up a small number of times. V and J are TRBV11-1 and TRBJ2-1, with D possibly called TRBD1 or TRBD2 (7 bases each). Germline V gene data show CDR1 as SGHAT and CDR2 as FQDESV (reference sequence). V lost 5 bases and J lost 4, with 24 bases in between. This CDR3 contains 18 residues. CDR3 residues: CASSDLPRRQGGYNEQFF. The DNA for the CDR3 is TGTGCCAGCAGCGACCTTCCCCGGCGGCAGGGGGGGTACAATGAGCAGTTCTTC.

This clonotype came up many times. This chain links TRBV3-1 with TRBJ2-5, with 7 bases aligning to TRBD2. V lost 0 bases, J lost 5 bases, and 12 bases stayed unmatched. Germline V lookup: CDR1 LGHDT, CDR2 YNNKEL (reference sequence). This CDR3 has 17 residues. CDR3 DNA: TGTGCCAGCAGCCAAGATCTGTGGGAGGGGAGTGCGGAGACCCAGTACTTC. The encoded protein is CASSQDLWEGSAETQYF.

This clonotype occurred a few times. V is TRBV7-9 and J is TRBJ2-5; TRBD1 agrees at 8 bases. The CDR3 contains 15 residues. The J segment lost 2 bases and the V segment lost 5 bases, leaving 7 bases of the junction unmatched. Germline CDR1 SEHNR, CDR2 FQNEAQ (reference sequence). The CDR3: CASSRPGQEQETQYF. Written as DNA, the CDR3 is TGTGCCAGCAGCCGACCGGGACAGGAACAAGAGACCCAGTACTTC.

In this sample, this clonotype turned up a few times. CDR3 bases: TGTGCCAGCAGCTCCCAGACGGAGGCGGGCACTGAAGCTTTCTTT. As protein: CASSSQTEAGTEAFF. The J gene is TRBJ1-1, the V gene TRBV7-6; no clear D. The V gene's germline CDR1 is SGHVS and CDR2 FNYEAQ. V lost 4 bases and J lost 4, with 16 bases in between. This CDR3 spans 15 amino acids.

A few counts support this clonotype. The chain employs TRBV3-1 and TRBJ2-7; no reliable D call. The V end lost 1 base, the J end lost 5 bases, and 9 bases lay between the germline ends. The CDR3 has 13 residues. Germline V gives CDR1 LGHDT, CDR2 YNNKEL (reference sequence). The DNA of the CDR3 is TGTGCCAGCAGCCAAGTACGAGGAAACGAGCAGTACTTC. It yields the protein CASSQVRGNEQYF.

This clonotype has just one count. The chain has TRBV5-1 and TRBJ1-6; D is ambiguous. CDR1 and CDR2 (germline): SGHRS, YFSETQ. The ends were cut back, 7 bases at V and 8 bases at J, with 19 bases in the middle. This CDR3 spans 15 amino acids. The CDR3 reads CASGEGLQLDSPLHF. For the CDR3, the DNA is TGCGCCAGCGGGGAGGGTCTCCAGTTGGATTCACCCCTCCACTTT.

The V call is TRBV4-2, the J call TRBJ1-2; D not certain. The CDR3 contains 16 residues. Germline V gene data show CDR1 as LGHNA and CDR2 as YNFKEQ. Trimming took off 0 bases at V and 0 bases at J, with 11 bases between the two ends. In nucleotides, the CDR3 is TGTGCCAGCAGCCAAGAATGGCGGAAAGCTAACTATGGCTACACCTTC. This gives the protein CASSQEWRKANYGYTF.

This clonotype was found a few times. This chain joins TRBV5-1 and TRBJ2-2; D not resolved. This CDR3 comprises 13 residues. The germline V gene has CDR1 SGHRS and CDR2 YFSETQ. V lost 6 bases, J lost 4 bases, and 10 bases lay in between. CDR3 nucleotide sequence: TGCGCCAGCAAGGAGTACGGCACCGGGGAGCTGTTTTTT. Residues: CASKEYGTGELFF. The variable domain in full, completed from reference TRBV5-1 and TRBJ2-2, reads KAGVTQTPRYLIKTRGQQVTLSCSPISGHRSVSWYQQTPGQGLQFLFEYFSETQRNKGNFPGRFSGRQFSNSRSEMNVSTLELGDSALYLCASKEYGTGELFFGEGSRLTVL.

This chain connects TRBV4-3 to TRBJ2-1, with D perhaps being TRBD1 or TRBD2 (7 bases each). CDR1 is LGHNA and CDR2 is YSLEER in the germline V gene. The CDR3 runs 13 residues. Between the trimmed V and J ends, which lost 11 bases and 10 bases, there was a span of 21 bases. This CDR3 reads CAGSRDQGGEQFF. The CDR3 DNA follows: TGCGCCGGGTCCCGCGATCAGGGGGGGGAGCAGTTCTTC.

Only a few counts were recorded for this clonotype. The genes are TRBV20-1 and TRBJ2-7; a possible D gene is TRBD2 (6 bases). V was shortened by 5 bases and J by 5 bases, with 19 bases between the two germline ends. Germline CDR1 is DFQATT and CDR2 is SNEGSKA (reference sequence). The CDR3 consists of 14 residues. The CDR3 DNA reads TGCAGTGCTGTGCGGGACTCCCATTCGCACGAGCAGTACTTC. Its protein product is CSAVRDSHSHEQYF.

Concerning this clonotype itself: Being one base from a much bigger clone, this may be a read error. The rearrangement uses TRBV7-3 and TRBJ2-5, with D perhaps matching TRBD1 (5 bases). The V and J ends lost 5 bases and 9 bases respectively, with 16 bases between them. The V gene's germline CDR1 is SGHTA and CDR2 FQGTGA. This CDR3 has 13 amino acids. The CDR3 nucleotides are TGTGCCAGCAGCGACGCGACAGATATGGCCCAGTACTTC. It translates to CASSDATDMAQYF.

The table lists this clonotype with a few counts. The genes are TRBV12-3 or TRBV12-4 and TRBJ2-5; a weak D match, TRBD1 (7 bases). The CDR3 extends over 16 amino acids. With 5 bases removed from V and 5 bases from J, the gap between germline ends came to 21 bases. The CDR3 region has the DNA TGTGCCAGCAGTCAACCCCAGGGGGGCGTTGAGGAGACCCAGTACTTC. Amino acids: CASSQPQGGVEETQYF.

The sample holds a few counts of this clonotype. The chain recombines TRBV18 with TRBJ1-1; TRBD1 is a possible D gene (6 bases). CDR1 KGHSH and CDR2 LQKENI come from the germline V gene. The V end was cut by 3 bases, the J end by 11 bases, with 16 bases between. This CDR3 has 13 amino acids. Written as DNA, the CDR3 is TGTGCCAGCTCACCTAGGATGGGGGCTGGCGCTTTCTTT. Its protein is CASSPRMGAGAFF.

This sequence joins TRBV18 and TRBJ1-1; D is uncertain. Germline-derived CDR1 and CDR2 are KGHSH and LQKENI. The V gene lost 2 bases and the J gene lost 4 bases, with 11 bases spanning the gap. There are 14 residues in the CDR3. CDR3 nucleotides: TGTGCCAGCTCACCAGGGAGAAGTGGCACTGAAGCTTTCTTT. This codes for CASSPGRSGTEAFF.

The chain links TRBV20-1 to TRBJ2-7, with 7 bases lining up with TRBD1. The CDR3 has 13 residues. The ends lost 3 bases at V and 1 base at J; junction bases unmatched: 3. Germline CDR1 DFQATT, CDR2 SNEGSKA (reference sequence). DNA of the CDR3: TGCAGTGCTAGCCGGGACAGTTCCTACGAGCAGTACTTC. Its protein product is CSASRDSSYEQYF.

V is TRBV12-3 or TRBV12-4 and J is TRBJ2-1; 8 bases align to TRBD1. V lost 5 bases, J lost 0 bases, and 3 bases stayed unmatched. The CDR3 contains 15 residues. In nucleotides, the CDR3 is TGTGCCAGCAGTCGACAGGGGTACTCCTACAATGAGCAGTTCTTC. This gives the protein CASSRQGYSYNEQFF.

The J gene is TRBJ2-7, the V gene TRBV5-1; 9 nucleotides match TRBD1. This CDR3 is 15 amino acids long. CDR1 is SGHRS, CDR2 YFSETQ, per germline. The J segment lost 1 base and the V segment lost 3 bases, leaving 5 bases of the junction unmatched. In DNA form, the CDR3 reads TGCGCCAGCAGCTCCGGACAGGGGTTGTCCTACGAGCAGTACTTC. It encodes CASSSGQGLSYEQYF.